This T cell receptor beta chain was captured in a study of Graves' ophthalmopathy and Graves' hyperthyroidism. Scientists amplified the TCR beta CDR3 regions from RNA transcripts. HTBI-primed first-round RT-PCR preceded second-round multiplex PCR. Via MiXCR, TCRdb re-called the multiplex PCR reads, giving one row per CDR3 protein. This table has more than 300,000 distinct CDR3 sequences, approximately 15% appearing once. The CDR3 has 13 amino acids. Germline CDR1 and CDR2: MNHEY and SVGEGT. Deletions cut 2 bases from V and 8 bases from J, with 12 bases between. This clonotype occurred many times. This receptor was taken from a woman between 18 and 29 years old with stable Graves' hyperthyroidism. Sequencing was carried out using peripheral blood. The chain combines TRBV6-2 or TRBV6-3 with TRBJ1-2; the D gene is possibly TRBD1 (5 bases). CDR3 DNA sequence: TGTGCCAGCAGTTACGCCGGGACTGAAGGCTACACCTTC. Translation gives CASSYAGTEGYTF.